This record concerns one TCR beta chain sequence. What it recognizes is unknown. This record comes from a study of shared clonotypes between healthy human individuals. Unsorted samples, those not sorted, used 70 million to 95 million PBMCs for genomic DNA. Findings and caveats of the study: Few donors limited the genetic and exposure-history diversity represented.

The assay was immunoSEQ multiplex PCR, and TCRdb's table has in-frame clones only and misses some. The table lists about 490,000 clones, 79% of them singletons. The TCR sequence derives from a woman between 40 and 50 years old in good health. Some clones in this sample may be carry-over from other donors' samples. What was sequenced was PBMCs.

The CDR3 spells CASSWTGAPYNEQFF. CDR3 nucleotides: TGTGCCAGCAGCTGGACGGGGGCGCCATACAATGAGCAGTTCTTC. The chain employs TRBV5-6 and TRBJ2-1; either TRBD1 or TRBD2 may fit D (6 bases each). The CDR3 extends over 15 amino acids. Germline V gives CDR1 SGHDT, CDR2 YYEEEE. Deletions cut 3 bases from V and 4 bases from J, with 14 bases between. Combining the CDR3 with reference TRBV5-6 and TRBJ2-1 gives the whole variable domain DAGVTQSPTHLIKTRGQQVTLRCSPKSGHDTVSWYQQALGQGPQFIFQYYEEEERQRGNFPDRFSGHQFPNYSSELNVNALLLGDSALYLCASSWTGAPYNEQFFGPGTRLTVL.